One T cell receptor (beta chain) is described in this entry. Its target is unknown. MiXCR, run by TCRdb on the RACE reads, gives a single entry per CDR3 protein. The sample shows fewer than 200,000 distinct CDR3 sequences, about 30% of them seen only once. The sample is drawn from a study of human T cells and chemical hapten exposure. V was clipped by 5 bases and J by 0 bases, with 7 bases between them. The CDR3 contains 13 residues. From germline, CDR1 is DFQATT and CDR2 SNEGSKA (reference sequence). Time point defined: patch test 3, about 24 weeks after DPC sensitization. Treatment here: therapeutic diphenylcyclopropenone sensitization with weekly scalp DPC. Non-pregnant alopecia patients aged 18 to 70, suitable for DPC therapy. The study's findings and limits: The formation of large CDR3 similarity clusters by expanded TCRs significantly exceeded that of controls.

The chain carries TRBV20-1 and TRBJ2-2; D is uncertain. This receptor was taken from a woman younger than 35 with alopecia areata. Some clones in this sample may be carry-over from other donors' samples. The sample in question was whole blood, obtained in connection with sensitization to the hapten diphenylcyclopropenone (DPC). This CDR3 is CSAPQPNTGELFF. DNA for the CDR3: TGCAGTGCTCCACAACCGAACACCGGGGAGCTGTTTTTT.